The 18 T cell receptor beta chains given below trace back to one sample, sequenced in a study of high-grade serous ovarian cancer treatment subgroups. Tumor samples were taken before definitive surgery or chemotherapy. Here immunoSEQ multiplex PCR was the method, and the copy in TCRdb shows in-frame clones only, minus some. The sample holds thousands of clones, 66% seen once. Sequenced material: tumor tissue. The receptors shown here come from a human donor with high-grade serous ovarian cancer.

This chain links TRBV10-3 with TRBJ1-1; D gene uncertain. The CDR3 consists of 13 residues. From germline, CDR1 is ENHRY and CDR2 SYGVKD. V was cut by 0 bases and J by 5 bases, with 7 bases left in between. In DNA form, the CDR3 reads TGTGCCATCAGTGAGTCCAGGAATACTGAAGCTTTCTTT. Protein sequence: CAISESRNTEAFF.

The chain carries TRBV9 and TRBJ1-1; D gene uncertain. The V gene's germline CDR1 is SGDLS and CDR2 YYNGEE. CDR3 length: 11 residues. Trimming pared 0 bases from V and 8 bases from J, leaving 5 bases between. The CDR3 spells CASSVDGEAFF. In nucleotides, the CDR3 is TGTGCCAGCAGCGTAGACGGGGAAGCTTTCTTT.

The gene calls are TRBV6-1 and TRBJ2-3; 10 nucleotides agree with TRBD2. This CDR3 has 15 amino acids. V was pared by 7 bases and J by 4 bases, with 8 bases of the junction left unmatched. The germline V gene has CDR1 MNHNS and CDR2 SASEGT. The CDR3: CASNTLAGVSDTQYF. CDR3 DNA: TGTGCCAGCAATACCCTAGCGGGGGTTTCAGATACGCAGTATTTT.

Sample share makes this clone large. This chain joins TRBV19 and TRBJ2-3; TRBD1 might be the D (6 bases). CDR1 LNHDA and CDR2 SQIVND come from the germline V gene (reference sequence). Trimming pared 9 bases from V and 4 bases from J, leaving 20 bases between. This CDR3 is built from 15 residues. The CDR3 bases are TGTGCCAGCGCCGGGATAGGGGGAAGCGCAGATACGCAGTATTTT. Translation gives CASAGIGGSADTQYF.

The gene calls are TRBV2 and TRBJ2-7; 7 bases match TRBD1. The germline V gene encodes CDR1 SNHLY and CDR2 FYNNEI. CDR3 length: 14 residues. The ends lost 4 bases at V and 5 bases at J; junction bases unmatched: 8. The CDR3 region is CASSADRFVNEQYF. CDR3 DNA: TGTGCCAGCAGTGCGGACAGGTTTGTGAACGAGCAGTACTTC.

This clone showed up just once. This chain connects TRBV13 to TRBJ1-4; possible D gene TRBD1, 5 bases. Germline assignment: CDR1 PRHDT and CDR2 FYEKMQ (reference sequence). Trimming left V 4 bases short and J 4 bases short, with 16 bases between. The CDR3 is 16 residues long. The CDR3 region has the DNA TGTGCCAGCAGCTCAGGGATCGATACCCATAATGAAAAACTGTTTTTT. It codes for CASSSGIDTHNEKLFF.

The V call is TRBV5-6, the J call TRBJ2-6; no firm D call. The CDR3 loop spans 17 amino acids. Germline-derived CDR1 and CDR2 are SGHDT and YYEEEE. V shed 7 bases and J shed 5 bases, with 22 bases lying between them. The CDR3 bases are TGTGCCAGCGTTGAGACCAAGTCACAAAGTCGGGCCAACGTCCTGACTTTC. Translated, it gives CASVETKSQSRANVLTF.

The chain combines TRBV6-5 with TRBJ2-1; TRBD2 agrees at 7 bases. V was clipped by 5 bases and J by 4 bases; unmatched bases: 8. Looked up from germline, CDR1 is MNHEY and CDR2 is SVGAGI. The CDR3 is made up of 15 amino acids. The CDR3 reads CASSPLGGSYNEQFF. Here the CDR3 DNA reads TGTGCCAGCAGTCCCCTGGGAGGGAGTTACAATGAGCAGTTCTTC.

There are a few counts of this clone. The genes are TRBV6-1 and TRBJ2-1; no reliable D call. The V end lost 2 bases, the J end lost 8 bases, and 4 bases lay between the germline ends. This CDR3 region has 11 residues. Germline V gene sequence: CDR1 MNHNS, CDR2 SASEGT. The DNA for the CDR3 is TGTGCCAGCAGTGAAAGTGATGAGCAGTTCTTC. Its protein product is CASSESDEQFF.

This clone was seen only a few times. This chain connects TRBV9 to TRBJ2-3; 8 bases are a match to TRBD1. The CDR3 spans 17 residues. The trim removed 3 bases at V and 4 bases at J, leaving 13 bases unmatched. The V gene's germline CDR1 is SGDLS and CDR2 YYNGEE. The CDR3 is CASSAIGTGPDPDTQYF. The CDR3, as DNA: TGTGCCAGCAGCGCAATTGGGACAGGACCAGATCCAGATACGCAGTATTTT.

The chain employs TRBV11-2 and TRBJ1-4; possible D gene TRBD1, 6 bases. Trimming removed 5 bases at V and 7 bases at J, with 17 bases between. The CDR3 runs 15 residues. Germline V gene lookup returns CDR1 SGHAT and CDR2 FQNNGV. CDR3 sequence (DNA): TGTGCCAGCAGCCCGATGGGGGGGGCTGTTGAAAAACTGTTTTTT. It is translated as CASSPMGGAVEKLFF.

This clone appeared once. One end of the junction fails to match germline, which may point to a read error. V usage is TRBV9 and J usage is TRBJ2-2; 7 bases are shared with TRBD1. The CDR3 has 19 amino acids. Per germline, CDR1 SGDLS and CDR2 YYNGEE. This CDR3 is CASGVPERDSQRVSGELFF. The DNA of the CDR3 is TGTGCCAGCGGCGTACCGGAGAGGGACAGCCAAAGAGTATCCGGGGAGCTGTTTTTT.

The chain combines TRBV6-1 with TRBJ1-1, with 11 bases lining up with TRBD1. V was pared by 6 bases and J by 6 bases, with 3 bases of the junction left unmatched. CDR1 is MNHNS, CDR2 SASEGT, per germline. This CDR3 comprises 13 residues. Written as DNA, the CDR3 is TGTGCCAGCAGCGCGGACAGGGGGCCTGAAGCTTTCTTT. As protein: CASSADRGPEAFF.

This chain connects TRBV18 to TRBJ1-2, with TRBD1 as a possible D gene (6 bases). The V gene's germline CDR1 is KGHSH and CDR2 LQKENI. V lost 3 bases to trimming and J lost 0 bases, with 29 bases between them. This CDR3 has 21 residues. CDR3 protein: CASSPSPELRQVAAPNYGYTF. The CDR3 bases are TGTGCCAGCTCACCCTCCCCAGAACTAAGACAGGTGGCGGCTCCTAACTATGGCTACACCTTC.

Only one count was recorded for this clone. The genes are TRBV27 and TRBJ1-4; 7 bases are a match to TRBD1. Germline V gene data show CDR1 as MNHEY and CDR2 as SMNVEV (reference sequence). The CDR3 length is 13 residues. Germline trimming cut 6 bases from V and 3 bases from J; bases unmatched to any gene: 1. This CDR3 reads CASSGTANEKLFF. In DNA, the CDR3 is TGTGCCAGCAGCGGGACAGCTAATGAAAAACTGTTTTTT.

V gene TRBV4-2 combines with J gene TRBJ1-1; TRBD1 is a possible D gene (5 bases). The CDR3 covers 16 residues. Deletions cut 4 bases from V and 1 base from J, with 16 bases between. The germline CDR1 and CDR2 sequences are LGHNA and YNFKEQ. CDR3 residues: CASSPEARVGNTEAFF. CDR3 nucleotide sequence: TGTGCCAGCAGCCCGGAGGCCAGGGTGGGGAACACTGAAGCTTTCTTT.

J is TRBJ2-3 and V is TRBV4-3, with TRBD2 identical over 9 bases. V trimming: 0 bases; J trimming: 1 base; junction bases outside the gene matches: 5. The germline V gene has CDR1 LGHNA and CDR2 YSLEER. CDR3 length equals 17 residues. Here the CDR3 reads CASSQEILAGGTDTQYF. In DNA form, the CDR3 reads TGCGCCAGCAGCCAAGAAATACTAGCGGGCGGCACAGATACGCAGTATTTT.

The chain has TRBV2 and TRBJ1-6; TRBD1 is a possible D gene (5 bases). CDR3 size: 15 residues. Germline V CDR1 and CDR2: SNHLY, FYNNEI. V gave up 7 bases and J gave up 6 bases, with 16 bases separating them. DNA of the CDR3: TGTGCCAGCACCGACCCCAGGGCCCCTAATTCACCCCTCCACTTT. Translating it yields CASTDPRAPNSPLHF.